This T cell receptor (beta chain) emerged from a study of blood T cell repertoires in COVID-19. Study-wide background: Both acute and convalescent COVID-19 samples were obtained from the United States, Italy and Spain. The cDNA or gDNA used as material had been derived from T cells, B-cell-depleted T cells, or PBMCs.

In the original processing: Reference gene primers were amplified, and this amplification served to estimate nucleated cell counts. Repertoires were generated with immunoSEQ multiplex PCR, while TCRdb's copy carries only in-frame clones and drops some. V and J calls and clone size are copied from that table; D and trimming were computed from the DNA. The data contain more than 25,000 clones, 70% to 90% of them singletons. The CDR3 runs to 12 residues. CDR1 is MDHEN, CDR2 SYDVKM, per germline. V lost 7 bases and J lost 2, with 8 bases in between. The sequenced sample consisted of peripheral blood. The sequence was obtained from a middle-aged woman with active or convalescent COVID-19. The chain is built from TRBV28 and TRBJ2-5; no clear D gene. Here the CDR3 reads CASKEQQETQYF. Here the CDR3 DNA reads TGTGCCAGCAAAGAACAGCAAGAGACCCAGTACTTC.